This T cell receptor (beta chain) was recovered during a study of T-cell reconstitution after alpha-beta-depleted transplantation in children. The CDR3 is 15 amino acids. From germline, CDR1 is MNHEY and CDR2 SMNVEV (reference sequence). Trimming pared 7 bases from V and 8 bases from J, leaving 23 bases between. Preparation of the TCRbeta library was carried out with unique molecular identifiers. TCRdb analysed the PCR reads with MiXCR anew, one entry per CDR3 protein. The data contain about 540,000 distinct CDR3 sequences, about 16% of them singletons. The TCR sequence derives from a human donor who donated a stem cell graft to a child with acute lymphoblastic leukemia. The V and J genes are TRBV27 and TRBJ1-2; D is unresolved. The material sequenced was PBMCs from the stem cell graft donor, taken from the stem cell graft. This chain's CDR3 is CASTRSGSPHLGYTF. CDR3 coding DNA: TGTGCCAGCACCCGGTCAGGATCCCCTCATCTGGGCTACACCTTC.